Below, 21 T cell receptor beta chains from the same sample are listed, as sequenced in a study of shared clonotypes between healthy human individuals. Clones were read by immunoSEQ multiplex PCR, and TCRdb kept only the in-frame ones, dropping some. The table has about 610,000 clones, about 96% seen once. The sample taken for sequencing was naive CD4+ T cells sorted from blood. Subset defined: CD45RA+ positively selected. The receptors were gathered from a woman in her 30s in good health.

The chain is built from TRBV5-1 and TRBJ1-5; 11 bases map to TRBD1. This CDR3 has 17 residues. CDR1 is SGHRS and CDR2 is YFSETQ in the germline V gene. The ends lost 3 bases at V and 0 bases at J; junction bases unmatched: 5. The CDR3 bases are TGCGCCAGCAGCTGGACAGGGGGCATATATAGCAATCAGCCCCAGCATTTT. This encodes CASSWTGGIYSNQPQHF.

This chain joins TRBV4-2 and TRBJ2-5, with D possibly being TRBD1 (6 bases). The CDR3 runs to 17 residues. In germline, CDR1 is LGHNA, CDR2 YNFKEQ. Trimming took 0 bases from V and 5 from J, leaving 19 bases between them. CDR3 in DNA: TGTGCCAGCAGCCAAGACCTAGGGGGACGAGGAAGGGAGACCCAGTACTTC. Translation gives CASSQDLGGRGRETQYF.

The chain recombines TRBV7-2 with TRBJ2-5; D gene ambiguous. Trimming pared 5 bases from V and 1 base from J, leaving 14 bases between. The germline CDR1 and CDR2 sequences are SGHTA and FQGNSA. This CDR3 spans 15 amino acids. Here the CDR3 DNA reads TGTGCCAGCAGCGAATTTATGGGGTTCCAAGAGACCCAGTACTTC. Translation: CASSEFMGFQETQYF.

This clone came up once. The genes are TRBV12-5 and TRBJ2-3; D may be TRBD2 (5 bases). Germline V CDR1 and CDR2: LGHNT, FRNRAP. This CDR3 has 14 residues. Trimming took 3 bases from V and 6 from J, leaving 13 bases between them. CDR3 region: CASGLWELGDTQYF. As DNA, the CDR3 is TGTGCTAGTGGTTTATGGGAGCTCGGGGATACGCAGTATTTT.

The chain joins TRBV29-1 to TRBJ1-2; possible D gene TRBD1, 6 bases. The CDR3 is made up of 13 amino acids. The germline gives CDR1 SQVTM, CDR2 ANQGSEA. V lost 2 bases and J lost 8, with 15 bases in between. The CDR3 nucleotides are TGCAGCGTTGAACGGCAGGGGTTTTTCGGCTACACCTTC. Amino acid sequence: CSVERQGFFGYTF.

This clone appeared a single time. The chain has TRBV15 and TRBJ2-5; the match to TRBD2 covers 8 bases. Germline values: CDR1 LNHNV, CDR2 YYDKDF (reference sequence). The V and J ends lost 4 bases and 4 bases, in that order; junction bases with no gene match: 14. CDR3 size: 17 residues. The CDR3 nucleotides are TGTGCCACCAGCACAAACGCAGGGAGTCTAGCGGGAGAGACCCAGTACTTC. Translation gives CATSTNAGSLAGETQYF.

This clone was seen only once. The CDR3 protein is CASSLAAPFPNTGELFF. The CDR3 region has the DNA TGTGCCAGCAGCTTGGCGGCGCCCTTCCCGAACACCGGGGAGCTGTTTTTT. The genes are TRBV5-6 and TRBJ2-2; the D is unclear. The V and J ends lost 0 bases and 0 bases respectively, with 12 bases between them. CDR1 is SGHDT, CDR2 YYEEEE, per germline. The CDR3 is 17 amino acids.

The rearrangement links TRBV7-2 to TRBJ2-5; no clear D. In germline, CDR1 is SGHTA, CDR2 FQGNSA. The CDR3 has 17 amino acids. V dropped 4 bases and J dropped 8 bases, with 26 bases sitting between them. The CDR3 region has the DNA TGTGCCAGCAGCTGGTCTCAGCAGGCGTACCAACCCCCCACCCAGTACTTC. Its protein is CASSWSQQAYQPPTQYF.

The J gene is TRBJ2-1, the V gene TRBV6-5, with TRBD2 as a possible D gene (5 bases). The germline CDR1 and CDR2 sequences are MNHEY and SVGAGI. The CDR3 contains 15 residues. V was pared by 6 bases and J by 10 bases, with 22 bases between. In DNA form, the CDR3 reads TGTGCCAGCAGCCGTGACCTGATTCCGGGGAACGAGCAGTTCTTC. Translation gives CASSRDLIPGNEQFF.

The rearrangement links TRBV15 to TRBJ1-6; possibly TRBD1 for D (5 bases). Looked up from germline, CDR1 is LNHNV and CDR2 is YYDKDF (reference sequence). The CDR3 consists of 15 residues. Between the trimmed V and J ends, which lost 4 bases and 13 bases, there was a span of 20 bases. This chain's CDR3 is CATSISGPQIPPLHF. Here the CDR3 DNA reads TGTGCCACCAGCATCTCGGGACCCCAGATTCCGCCCCTCCACTTT.

The V and J genes are TRBV5-1 and TRBJ2-1, with 8 bases fitting TRBD1. Germline trimming cut 2 bases from V and 5 bases from J; bases unmatched to any gene: 6. Germline-derived CDR1 and CDR2 are SGHRS and YFSETQ. The CDR3 consists of 15 residues. For the CDR3, the DNA is TGCGCCAGCAGCTTAACGACAGGGGCAGACAATGAGCAGTTCTTC. It specifies CASSLTTGADNEQFF.

The table lists this clone with a count of one. The chain employs TRBV6-6 and TRBJ2-7; 7 nucleotides agree with TRBD1. V shed 8 bases, J shed 2 bases, and the junction held 6 bases outside the gene matches. The germline gives CDR1 MNHNY, CDR2 SVGAGI (reference sequence). There are 13 residues in the CDR3. The CDR3 sequence is CASQGQYAYEQYF. Written as DNA, the CDR3 is TGTGCCAGCCAGGGACAGTACGCCTACGAGCAGTACTTC.

The V gene is TRBV5-1, the J gene TRBJ1-1; unclear D gene. The CDR3 runs 15 residues. The ends were cut back, 4 bases at V and 6 bases at J, with 19 bases in the middle. Germline V gene sequence: CDR1 SGHRS, CDR2 YFSETQ. The CDR3 spells CASSPNSLGRSEAFF. As DNA, the CDR3 is TGCGCCAGCAGCCCTAATAGTCTAGGGCGTTCTGAAGCTTTCTTT.

The gene calls are TRBV7-9 and TRBJ2-7; D not certain. The V end lost 0 bases, the J end lost 2 bases, and 8 bases lay between the germline ends. Germline V gene sequence: CDR1 SEHNR, CDR2 FQNEAQ (reference sequence). This CDR3 is 14 amino acids long. This CDR3 is CASSLALAAYEQYF. The CDR3 nucleotides are TGTGCCAGCAGCTTAGCGCTCGCAGCCTACGAGCAGTACTTC.

V and J are TRBV28 and TRBJ1-1; D is possibly TRBD1 (6 bases). CDR3 length: 15 residues. Germline values: CDR1 MDHEN, CDR2 SYDVKM. V lost 10 bases and J 1 base, leaving 19 bases between the germline ends. DNA of the CDR3: TGTGCCATCTGGAACACAGGGTTGGGGAACACTGAAGCTTTCTTT. It is translated as CAIWNTGLGNTEAFF.

The chain links TRBV4-1 to TRBJ1-1; 7 nucleotides line up with TRBD1. Germline V gene data show CDR1 as MGHRA and CDR2 as YSYEKL. The CDR3 extends over 15 amino acids. The ends lost 5 bases at V and 1 base at J; junction bases unmatched: 7. The CDR3 region is CASSANRGRNTEAFF. CDR3 DNA sequence: TGCGCCAGCAGCGCAAACAGGGGACGGAACACTGAAGCTTTCTTT.

This clone is a singleton in its sample. CDR3 amino acids: CASSLWEGSSYNEQFF. CDR3 DNA: TGTGCCAGCAGCTTGTGGGAGGGGAGCTCCTACAATGAGCAGTTCTTC. The chain has TRBV5-8 and TRBJ2-1; 7 nucleotides line up with TRBD2. V dropped 1 base and J dropped 0; count of bases not matched to a gene: 4. In germline, CDR1 is SGHTS, CDR2 YDEGEE. The CDR3 loop spans 16 amino acids. Drawing the rest from reference TRBV5-8 and TRBJ2-1, the complete variable domain is EAGVTQSPTHLIKTRGQQATLRCSPISGHTSVYWYQQALGLGLQFLLWYDEGEERNRGNFPPRFSGRQFPNYSSELNVNALELEDSALYLCASSLWEGSSYNEQFFGPGTRLTVL.

This chain joins TRBV29-1 and TRBJ2-1; possibly TRBD1 or TRBD2 for D (5 bases each). The CDR3 extends over 12 amino acids. The germline V gene encodes CDR1 SQVTM and CDR2 ANQGSEA. V lost 4 bases and J 12 bases, leaving 16 bases between the germline ends. Here the CDR3 reads CSVVAPPGRQFF. In DNA, the CDR3 is TGCAGCGTTGTAGCCCCCCCGGGGCGGCAGTTCTTC.

This chain joins TRBV27 and TRBJ2-7; perhaps TRBD1 as D (7 bases). CDR3 length equals 17 residues. CDR1 is MNHEY, CDR2 SMNVEV, per germline (reference sequence). With 3 bases removed from V and 1 base from J, the gap between germline ends came to 19 bases. The CDR3 nucleotides read TGTGCCAGCAGTTTGCGGGCCTGGGGGGACAGTTCCTACGAGCAGTACTTC. As protein: CASSLRAWGDSSYEQYF.

The genes are TRBV5-1 and TRBJ2-6, with 7 bases matching TRBD1. The length of the CDR3 is 16 residues. Germline V gene sequence: CDR1 SGHRS, CDR2 YFSETQ. Trimming at V came to 3 bases and at J to 0 bases, leaving 3 bases not matched to a gene. The CDR3 here is CASSWGQTSGANVLTF. The CDR3 coding sequence is TGCGCCAGCAGCTGGGGACAGACCTCTGGGGCCAACGTCCTGACTTTC.

The CDR3 region is CSVEDARDRVYEQYF. Here the CDR3 DNA reads TGCAGCGTTGAAGACGCCCGGGACAGGGTTTACGAGCAGTACTTC. J is TRBJ2-7 and V is TRBV29-1; 9 nucleotides agree with TRBD1. V gave up 0 bases and J gave up 4 bases; unmatched junction bases: 7. The length of the CDR3 is 15 residues. The germline V gene encodes CDR1 SQVTM and CDR2 ANQGSEA.